These 25 T cell receptor beta chains were all obtained from the same sample, sequenced in a study of technical replicates of blood from a few donors (dated by TCRdb to about 2017). Libraries were constructed by the immunoSEQ multiplex PCR assay. TCRdb's version of the immuneACCESS table is confined to in-frame rearrangements and falls short of the full clone set. An unresolved V gene accounts for under half of the shortfall where checked; the remainder is of unknown origin. The table for this sample lists around 58,000 clones; around 87% of them were counted only once. Clones ranked in the top ten supply 5% to 6.5% of the sample. Sequencing was performed on PBMCs. These receptors all come from a human donor in good health. Some clones in this sample may be carry-over from other donors' samples.

V is TRBV5-1 and J is TRBJ2-3; maybe TRBD2 (6 bases). Germline V CDR1 and CDR2: SGHRS, YFSETQ. V lost 2 bases to trimming and J lost 0 bases, with 7 bases between them. This CDR3 spans 14 amino acids. CDR3 coding DNA: TGCGCCAGCAGCTTCGGGACTAGCACAGATACGCAGTATTTT. Its protein product is CASSFGTSTDTQYF.

This rearrangement joins TRBV19 to TRBJ2-5, with D perhaps TRBD2 (6 bases). The CDR3 loop spans 15 amino acids. Germline CDR1 and CDR2: LNHDA and SQIVND (reference sequence). V was clipped by 7 bases and J by 4 bases, with 19 bases between them. CDR3 in DNA: TGTGCCAGTACCAATCTCTATAGCGGCAGAGAGACCCAGTACTTC. As protein: CASTNLYSGRETQYF.

V usage is TRBV7-9 and J usage is TRBJ2-5; TRBD2 might be the D (6 bases). The CDR3 loop spans 16 amino acids. V shed 4 bases and J shed 4 bases, with 19 bases lying between them. From germline, CDR1 is SEHNR and CDR2 FQNEAQ (reference sequence). The CDR3 protein is CASSSELYNGGETQYF. DNA of the CDR3: TGTGCCAGCAGCTCCGAGTTATACAACGGGGGAGAGACCCAGTACTTC. Together with reference TRBV7-9 and TRBJ2-5, the CDR3 gives the full variable domain: DTGVSQNPRHKITKRGQNVTFRCDPISEHNRLYWYRQTLGQGPEFLTYFQNEAQLEKSRLLSDRFSAERPKGSFSTLEIQRTEQGDSAMYLCASSSELYNGGETQYFGPGTRLLVL.

Details on this clone: One junction end does not reproduce the germline sequence, and a read error may be involved. This chain joins TRBV6-6 and TRBJ2-5; a possible D gene is TRBD2 (6 bases). The length of the CDR3 is 13 residues. Germline V lookup: CDR1 MNHNY, CDR2 SVGAGI (reference sequence). CDR3 coding DNA: TGTGCCAGCAGGGGAGGAATTTCGACCCCGATCCACTTC. Amino acids: CASRGGISTPIHF.

The chain is built from TRBV2 and TRBJ1-2; 8 nucleotides agree with TRBD1. The length of the CDR3 is 14 residues. V lost 6 bases, J lost 5 bases, and 8 bases stayed unmatched. In germline, CDR1 is SNHLY, CDR2 FYNNEI. The CDR3 loop is CASRLQGERYGYTF. The CDR3 coding sequence is TGTGCCAGCAGGTTACAGGGGGAACGGTATGGCTACACCTTC.

This rearrangement joins TRBV6-4 to TRBJ1-1; 8 bases agree with TRBD1. This CDR3 has 11 amino acids. V trimming: 3 bases; J trimming: 11 bases; junction bases outside the gene matches: 2. Germline V gene data show CDR1 as MRHNA and CDR2 as SNTAGT. This CDR3 is CASSDYRGAFF. The CDR3 coding sequence is TGTGCCAGCAGTGATTACAGGGGGGCTTTCTTT.

In its sample, this clone was seen once. The CDR3 spells CASLKTGAMNTEAFF. CDR3 DNA: TGTGCCAGCCTCAAGACAGGGGCCATGAACACTGAAGCTTTCTTT. The chain joins TRBV27 to TRBJ1-1; the match to TRBD1 covers 8 bases. Looked up from germline, CDR1 is MNHEY and CDR2 is SMNVEV (reference sequence). The ends lost 8 bases at V and 0 bases at J; junction bases unmatched: 8. The length of the CDR3 is 15 residues.

The chain couples TRBV4-3 to TRBJ2-7; D remains unclear. This CDR3 region has 14 residues. V lost 1 base and J lost 0, with 7 bases in between. Per germline, CDR1 LGHNA and CDR2 YSLEER. The CDR3 DNA follows: TGCGCCAGCAGCCAAGGCACAGCCTCCTACGAGCAGTACTTC. Translating gives CASSQGTASYEQYF.

The chain has TRBV5-1 and TRBJ2-1; 12 bases align to TRBD1. After removal of 8 bases from V and 8 bases from J, the junction contained 8 bases not matched to a gene. CDR1 SGHRS and CDR2 YFSETQ come from the germline V gene. This CDR3 comprises 14 residues. The CDR3 DNA reads TGCGCCAGTTCCCGGGACAGGGGGCGCGATGAGCAGTTCTTC. It encodes CASSRDRGRDEQFF.

The rearrangement links TRBV11-1 to TRBJ1-6; 9 positions agree with TRBD1. Looked up from germline, CDR1 is SGHAT and CDR2 is FQDESV (reference sequence). With 7 bases clipped from V and 7 bases from J, the junction kept 8 bases outside the gene matches. There are 15 residues in the CDR3. As DNA, the CDR3 is TGTGCCAGCAACCAGGACAGGGGAGGGAATTCACCCCTCCACTTT. The encoded protein is CASNQDRGGNSPLHF.

As DNA, the CDR3 is TGTGCCAGCAGCTTGGGACAGGTCAATGAAAAACTGTTTTTT. It codes for CASSLGQVNEKLFF. The chain uses TRBV7-9 and TRBJ1-4; 8 nucleotides agree with TRBD1. CDR1 SEHNR and CDR2 FQNEAQ come from the germline V gene (reference sequence). This CDR3 contains 14 residues. V shed 3 bases and J 5 bases; nucleotides not matched to a gene: 2. The full variable domain, with the rest looked up from reference TRBV7-9 and TRBJ1-4, is DTGVSQNPRHKITKRGQNVTFRCDPISEHNRLYWYRQTLGQGPEFLTYFQNEAQLEKSRLLSDRFSAERPKGSFSTLEIQRTEQGDSAMYLCASSLGQVNEKLFFGSGTQLSVL.

V usage is TRBV5-6 and J usage is TRBJ1-6; perhaps TRBD1 as D (5 bases). Germline V gene data show CDR1 as SGHDT and CDR2 as YYEEEE. The CDR3 runs 15 residues. The V end lost 1 base, the J end lost 9 bases, and 14 bases lay between the germline ends. CDR3 sequence: CASSLWVREGSPLHF. The CDR3 DNA reads as TGTGCCAGCAGCTTGTGGGTCAGGGAAGGTTCACCCCTCCACTTT. The full variable domain, with the rest looked up from reference TRBV5-6 and TRBJ1-6, is DAGVTQSPTHLIKTRGQQVTLRCSPKSGHDTVSWYQQALGQGPQFIFQYYEEEERQRGNFPDRFSGHQFPNYSSELNVNALLLGDSALYLCASSLWVREGSPLHFGNGTRLTVT.

The chain couples TRBV7-8 to TRBJ2-3; 7 bases map to TRBD1. V lost 4 bases, J lost 0 bases, and 7 bases stayed unmatched. The germline gives CDR1 SGHVS, CDR2 FQNEAQ. This CDR3 is built from 16 residues. The CDR3 here is CASSYRTTGSTDTQYF. In DNA form, the CDR3 reads TGTGCCAGCAGCTACCGAACGACAGGGAGCACAGATACGCAGTATTTT.

This clone was recorded only once. The chain joins TRBV10-3 to TRBJ1-1; maybe TRBD1 (6 bases). V shed 9 bases and J shed 3 bases, with 14 bases lying between them. The CDR3 loop spans 13 amino acids. CDR1 and CDR2 (germline): ENHRY, SYGVKD. CDR3 in DNA: TGTGCCATTCAGACAGGTCGGGACACTGAAGCTTTCTTT. It is translated as CAIQTGRDTEAFF.

CDR3 residues: CASSQGRDREETQYF. CDR3 nucleotides: TGTGCCAGCAGCCAAGGCCGGGACAGGGAAGAGACCCAGTACTTC. The chain carries TRBV4-2 and TRBJ2-5; 9 bases are a match to TRBD1. CDR3 length: 15 amino acids. Germline V gives CDR1 LGHNA, CDR2 YNFKEQ. The V and J ends lost 1 base and 3 bases, in that order; junction bases with no gene match: 3.

In nucleotides, the CDR3 is TGCGCCAGCAGCCTCGGACTAGCGGGGAGCTCCTACGAGCAGTACTTC. This encodes CASSLGLAGSSYEQYF. The V gene is TRBV5-1, the J gene TRBJ2-7; 12 bases fit TRBD2. Trimming cost V 4 bases and J 0 bases; bases outside gene matches: 5. CDR1 SGHRS and CDR2 YFSETQ come from the germline V gene. The CDR3 sequence is 16 residues long.

The genes are TRBV2 and TRBJ2-2; 9 nucleotides match TRBD1. Per the germline V gene, CDR1 is SNHLY and CDR2 is FYNNEI. Trimming took 6 bases from V and 5 from J; bases not matched to a gene: 7. This CDR3 spans 15 amino acids. The CDR3 spells CASRVGTGLTGELFF. As DNA, the CDR3 is TGTGCCAGCAGGGTCGGGACAGGGTTAACCGGGGAGCTGTTTTTT.

V gene TRBV4-3 combines with J gene TRBJ2-2; D is unresolved. CDR1 is LGHNA, CDR2 YSLEER, per germline. V dropped 0 bases and J dropped 2 bases, with 13 bases sitting between them. The CDR3 runs 17 residues. CDR3 region: CASSQDLVLPNTGELFF. The CDR3 DNA is TGCGCCAGCAGCCAAGATTTGGTACTACCCAACACCGGGGAGCTGTTTTTT.

This chain uses TRBV4-1 with TRBJ2-7; 7 positions agree with TRBD2. In germline, CDR1 is MGHRA, CDR2 YSYEKL. The CDR3 is made up of 18 amino acids. Trimming took 0 bases from V and 2 from J; bases not matched to a gene: 13. The CDR3 sequence: CASSQDLVGAGAAYEQYF. DNA for the CDR3: TGCGCCAGCAGCCAAGATCTTGTCGGGGCGGGAGCAGCCTACGAGCAGTACTTC.

This chain joins TRBV5-1 and TRBJ2-3, with 7 nucleotides matching TRBD1. After removal of 0 bases from V and 2 bases from J, the junction contained 0 bases not matched to a gene. This CDR3 contains 14 residues. Per the germline V gene, CDR1 is SGHRS and CDR2 is YFSETQ. This chain's CDR3 is CASSLEGATDTQYF. Here the CDR3 DNA reads TGCGCCAGCAGCTTGGAGGGGGCCACAGATACGCAGTATTTT.

This clone was detected ten times or more. The J gene is TRBJ1-2, the V gene TRBV7-2; tentative D call: TRBD1 (6 bases). Deletions cut 7 bases from V and 4 bases from J, with 10 bases between. This CDR3 region has 12 residues. Germline values: CDR1 SGHTA, CDR2 FQGNSA. The chain's CDR3 is CASTKGVYGYTF. CDR3 DNA sequence: TGTGCCAGCACCAAGGGGGTCTATGGCTACACCTTC.

The J gene is TRBJ1-2, the V gene TRBV5-1, with D possibly matching TRBD1 (6 bases). Germline lookup yields CDR1 SGHRS and CDR2 YFSETQ. V lost 4 bases and J 7 bases, leaving 14 bases between the germline ends. This CDR3 contains 13 residues. The CDR3 sequence: CASSHEQGTGYTF. DNA for the CDR3: TGCGCCAGCAGCCATGAACAGGGAACTGGCTACACCTTC.

The rearrangement uses TRBV2 and TRBJ2-1, with D tentatively TRBD2 (6 bases). V lost 4 bases, J lost 7 bases, and 11 bases lay in between. Germline CDR1 and CDR2: SNHLY and FYNNEI. The CDR3 is 13 residues long. CDR3 sequence (DNA): TGTGCCAGCAGTGGGCCAGGGAGGAATGAGCAGTTCTTC. As protein: CASSGPGRNEQFF.

The chain links TRBV7-3 to TRBJ1-2; D remains unclear. Germline V lookup: CDR1 SGHTA, CDR2 FQGTGA. V was trimmed by 5 bases and J by 4 bases, leaving 11 bases between them. The CDR3 runs to 13 residues. Written as DNA, the CDR3 is TGTGCCAGCAGCGTAGATTCGTCCTATGGCTACACCTTC. Its translation: CASSVDSSYGYTF.

V gene TRBV11-2 combines with J gene TRBJ2-1; the match to TRBD2 covers 12 bases. The CDR3 consists of 15 residues. V dropped 5 bases and J dropped 7; count of bases not matched to a gene: 6. Germline V lookup: CDR1 SGHAT, CDR2 FQNNGV. In DNA form, the CDR3 reads TGTGCCAGCAGCCCTAGCGGGGGGGCGGGGAATGAGCAGTTCTTC. Its translation is CASSPSGGAGNEQFF.